These T cell receptor beta chains were read from a single sample in a study of CD8+CD57+ T cells in acquired aplastic anemia. One entry per CDR3 protein, called by TCRdb with MiXCR from the reads. The data contain more than 250,000 distinct CDR3 sequences, approximately 82% of them singletons. The sample was sorted CD4+, CD8+, or CD8+CD57+ T cells (not recorded which) from PBMCs. These receptors all stem from a human donor with aplastic anemia. Each CDR3 is given without its conserved first and last residue. D genes are given only for firm matches.

>NA|TRBV9|13
ASSAGSGAAPAKY
>NA|TRBV9|13
ASGVDRTRNTLAF
>TRBD2|TRBV9|12
ATSGERAGGDQY
>NA|TRBV6-5|13
ASSVKGRSNQPQH
>NA|TRBV7-9|12
SPRIRACTLKLS
>TRBD1|TRBV7-9|12
AGQGDRDTQHFD
>TRBD1|TRBV15|12
ATSEACKGQSYT
>NA|TRBV7-9|13
ASSIATGTYDQQF
>NA|TRBV7-3|12
ATSTPSREETQY
>NA|TRBV6-5|9
ASSYLGTQY
>NA|TRBV19|10
ASSRTDTEAF
>NA|TRBV20-1|13
SARLTNDNYNEQF
>NA|TRBV7-3|13
ASSSIGALLDKQY
>NA|TRBV19|14
ASSTTTEGYNEKLF